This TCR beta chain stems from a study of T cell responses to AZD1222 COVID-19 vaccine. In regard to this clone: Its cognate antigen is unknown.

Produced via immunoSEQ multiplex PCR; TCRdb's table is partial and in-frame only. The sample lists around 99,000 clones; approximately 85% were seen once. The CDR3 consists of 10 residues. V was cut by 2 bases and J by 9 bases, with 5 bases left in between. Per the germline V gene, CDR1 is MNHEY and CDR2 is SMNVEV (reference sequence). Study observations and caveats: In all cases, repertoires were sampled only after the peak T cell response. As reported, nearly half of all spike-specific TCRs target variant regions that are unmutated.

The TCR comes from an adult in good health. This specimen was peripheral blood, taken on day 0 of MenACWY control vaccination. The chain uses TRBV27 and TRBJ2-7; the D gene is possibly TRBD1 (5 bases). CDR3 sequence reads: CASSLQGQYF. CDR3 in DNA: TGTGCCAGCAGTTTACAGGGGCAGTACTTC.